These T cell receptor beta chains were read from a single sample in a study of T cell responses to AZD1222 COVID-19 vaccine. Sequenced by immunoSEQ multiplex PCR; TCRdb stores in-frame clones only, minus some. The sample lists 90,000 to 150,000 clones; 75% to 90% were seen once. The starting material was peripheral blood, obtained 28 days after the second AZD1222 dose. The receptors were gathered from an adult who received the AZD1222 COVID-19 vaccine. The CDR3 runs from the conserved cysteine through the conserved F or W. A D gene is named only where the DNA matches it firmly. Clone size is shown for a subset of rows, as once, few, many or a class of expanded clone.

>-|TRBD1|TRBV7-3|20|TRBJ2-1
CASSWAPGGARLGGYNEQFF
TGTGCCAGCAGCTGGGCCCCAGGGGGCGCCCGTTTAGGGGGATACAATGAGCAGTTCTTC
>-|TRBD1|TRBV2|15|TRBJ1-6
CASSSTGDGNSPLHF
TGTGCCAGCAGCTCGACAGGGGACGGTAATTCACCCCTCCACTTT
>-|TRBD1|TRBV5-4|15|TRBJ1-2
CASSSGTGVLYGYTF
TGTGCCAGCAGCTCCGGGACAGGAGTCCTCTATGGCTACACCTTC
>-|-|TRBV6-1|13|TRBJ1-5
CASSEGQSQPQHF
TGTGCCAGCAGTGAAGGACAGAGCCAGCCCCAGCATTTT
>-|-|TRBV5-5|13|TRBJ1-5
CASSFDRLTPQHF
TGTGCCAGCAGCTTCGACCGTTTAACTCCCCAGCATTTT
>-|-|TRBV5-4|12|TRBJ2-7
CASSLPQSEQYF
TGTGCCAGCAGCTTACCCCAGAGCGAGCAGTACTTC
>few|-|TRBV19|13|TRBJ1-2
CASSIDRNGGYTF
TGTGCCAGTAGTATAGATCGGAACGGGGGCTACACCTTC
>-|TRBD2|TRBV9|16|TRBJ2-1
CASSLPPMGLAIEQFF
TGTGCCAGCAGCTTGCCACCAATGGGACTAGCGATTGAGCAGTTCTTC
>once|-|TRBV3-1/TRBV3-2|12|TRBJ2-7
CASSQGSGEQYF
TGTGCCAGCAGCCAAGGGTCCGGTGAGCAGTACTTC
>-|-|TRBV13|14|TRBJ1-3
CASSFGLSGNTIYF
TGTGCCAGCAGCTTCGGTCTCTCTGGAAACACCATATATTTT
>-|TRBD1|TRBV15|18|TRBJ1-1
CATSKTGTGPDGNTEAFF
TGTGCCACCAGCAAAACCGGGACAGGGCCGGATGGGAACACTGAAGCTTTCTTT
>-|-|TRBV2|13|TRBJ1-1
CASIVGLNTEAFF
TGTGCCAGCATAGTGGGCCTGAACACTGAAGCTTTCTTT
>-|-|TRBV5-1|15|TRBJ1-2
CASSSAGRADYGYTF
TGCGCCAGCAGTTCCGCCGGCAGGGCTGACTATGGCTACACCTTC
>-|TRBD1|TRBV4-3|16|TRBJ1-5
CASSPSTGNSNQPQHF
TGCGCCAGCAGCCCTTCGACAGGGAATAGCAATCAGCCCCAGCATTTT
>-|TRBD1|TRBV14|16|TRBJ2-1
CASSRTGQGGYNEQFF
TGTGCCAGCAGTCGCACGGGACAGGGGGGCTACAATGAGCAGTTCTTC
>-|-|TRBV9|14|TRBJ2-7
CASSVGVDSYEQYF
TGTGCCAGCAGCGTTGGCGTTGACTCCTACGAGCAGTACTTC
>-|TRBD1|TRBV27|19|TRBJ1-6
CASSLIPGQGVSYNSPLHF
TGTGCCAGCAGTTTAATCCCCGGACAGGGGGTATCCTATAATTCACCCCTCCACTTT
>-|-|TRBV7-8|15|TRBJ1-5
CASSRTLISNQPQHF
TGTGCCAGCAGCCGTACATTGATCAGCAATCAGCCCCAGCATTTT
>-|TRBD1|TRBV6-5|15|TRBJ1-2
CASSFRTGGGDGYTF
TGTGCCAGCAGTTTCCGGACAGGGGGGGGAGATGGCTACACCTTC
>-|TRBD1|TRBV19|14|TRBJ1-2
CASSTGTGVYGYTF
TGTGCCAGTAGTACCGGGACAGGGGTGTATGGCTACACCTTC
>-|TRBD1|TRBV6-5|13|TRBJ2-1
CASSRDRVNEQFF
TGTGCCAGCAGCCGCGACAGGGTGAATGAGCAGTTCTTC
>-|-|TRBV9|14|TRBJ1-1
CASSVAAANTEAFF
TGTGCCAGCAGCGTAGCTGCAGCTAACACTGAAGCTTTCTTT
>-|-|TRBV29-1|14|TRBJ2-1
CSAPRSESFNEQFF
TGCAGCGCCCCGCGGTCAGAATCTTTCAATGAGCAGTTCTTC
>-|-|TRBV6-5|13|TRBJ2-1
CASSYSTFYEQFF
TGTGCCAGCAGTTACTCGACCTTTTATGAGCAGTTCTTC
>-|-|TRBV21-1|15|TRBJ1-1
CASSKVGAGNTEAFF
-
>once|TRBD2|TRBV9|14|TRBJ2-5
CASSAGLAPGTQYF
TGTGCCAGCAGCGCGGGACTAGCGCCGGGGACCCAGTACTTC
>-|-|TRBV5-1|16|TRBJ2-3
CASSPRQGTGRDTQYF
TGCGCCAGCAGCCCGAGGCAGGGCACGGGGCGGGATACGCAGTATTTT
>-|-|TRBV30|13|TRBJ2-1
CAWSVRLRDEQFF
TGTGCCTGGAGTGTACGGCTTCGCGATGAGCAGTTCTTC
>-|-|TRBV2|16|TRBJ2-2
CASSLFAGISAGELFF
TGTGCCAGCAGTCTCTTCGCCGGGATCTCTGCCGGGGAGCTGTTTTTT
>-|-|TRBV4-1|14|TRBJ1-5
CASSPETTYQPQHF
TGCGCCAGCAGCCCAGAGACCACCTATCAGCCCCAGCATTTT
>-|-|TRBV2|14|TRBJ2-2
CASSEAFSAGELFF
TGTGCCAGCAGTGAAGCTTTCAGCGCCGGGGAGCTGTTTTTT
>-|-|TRBV6-6|15|TRBJ2-7
CASSYSDNRDYEQYF
TGTGCCAGCAGTTACTCTGACAACAGGGACTACGAGCAGTACTTC
>once|-|TRBV7-3|13|TRBJ1-1
CASSASGGTEAFF
TGTGCCAGCAGCGCCTCTGGTGGGACTGAAGCTTTCTTT
>-|TRBD2|TRBV28|13|TRBJ2-3
CASLAGRTDTQYF
TGTGCCAGCCTAGCGGGGCGCACAGATACGCAGTATTTT
>-|-|TRBV5-1|15|TRBJ1-1
CASSLAGGLGTEAFF
TGCGCCAGCAGCTTGGCCGGGGGATTGGGCACTGAAGCTTTCTTT
>-|TRBD1|TRBV11-2|12|TRBJ1-1
CASSLDRGQTFF
TGTGCCAGCAGCCTAGACAGGGGGCAAACTTTCTTT
>-|-|TRBV9|15|TRBJ1-2
CASSAPSGLRYGYTF
TGTGCCAGCAGCGCGCCATCGGGACTGAGGTATGGCTACACCTTC
>-|-|TRBV7-2|15|TRBJ2-1
CASSFGAEFYNEQFF
TGTGCCAGCAGCTTCGGTGCAGAATTTTACAATGAGCAGTTCTTC
>-|TRBD1|TRBV5-6|18|TRBJ1-5
CASSQMRTGTYSNQPQHF
TGTGCCAGCAGCCAAATGCGGACAGGGACTTATAGCAATCAGCCCCAGCATTTT
>-|-|TRBV28|14|TRBJ1-1
CASSLPPEAPEAFF
TGTGCCAGCAGTTTGCCCCCGGAGGCTCCTGAAGCTTTCTTT
>-|-|TRBV6-5|13|TRBJ1-2
CASSPPGRPGYTF
TGTGCCAGCAGCCCCCCGGGACGGCCGGGCTACACCTTC
>-|-|TRBV6-2/TRBV6-3|19|TRBJ2-6
CASSYVFRWDLSGANVLTF
TGTGCCAGCAGTTATGTTTTTCGTTGGGACCTCTCTGGGGCCAACGTCCTGACTTTC
>-|TRBD1|TRBV4-2|16|TRBJ1-6
CASSRRQGRGNSPLHF
TGTGCCAGCAGCCGCCGACAGGGGAGGGGGAATTCACCCCTCCACTTT
>-|-|TRBV5-1|13|TRBJ2-5
CASKSVGHETQYF
TGCGCCAGCAAGTCCGTGGGGCACGAGACCCAGTACTTC
>-|-|TRBV5-6|14|TRBJ2-3
CASSLLRSTDTQYF
TGTGCCAGCAGCTTGTTGCGGAGCACAGATACGCAGTATTTT
>-|-|TRBV2|14|TRBJ1-3
CASSDGDTGNTIYF
TGTGCCAGCAGTGATGGGGACACGGGAAACACCATATATTTT
>once|-|TRBV3-1/TRBV3-2|16|TRBJ2-5
CASSKTPTSFQETQYF
TGTGCCAGCAGCAAGACCCCGACTAGTTTTCAAGAGACCCAGTACTTC
>-|TRBD2|TRBV7-3|17|TRBJ2-3
CASSSRVAGGPTDTQYF
TGTGCCAGCAGCTCCCGGGTAGCGGGGGGACCCACTGATACGCAGTATTTT
>-|TRBD1|TRBV7-6|13|TRBJ1-2
CASSTGQGDGYTF
TGTGCCAGCAGCACAGGACAGGGGGACGGCTACACCTTC
>-|-|TRBV2|14|TRBJ1-2
CASSEPQKTYGYTF
TGTGCCAGCAGTGAACCACAGAAGACCTATGGCTACACCTTC
>-|-|TRBV5-8|16|TRBJ1-6
CASSFRPPGGNSPLHF
TGTGCCAGCAGCTTTCGACCTCCAGGAGGTAATTCACCCCTCCACTTT
>-|TRBD2|TRBV4-3|18|TRBJ2-1
CASSQDPQVAGDYNEQFF
TGCGCCAGCAGCCAAGACCCACAGGTCGCGGGGGATTACAATGAGCAGTTCTTC
>-|-|TRBV7-8|14|TRBJ1-1
CASSLRDTNTEAFF
TGTGCCAGCAGCTTAAGGGACACGAACACTGAAGCTTTCTTT
>few|TRBD1|TRBV11-1|14|TRBJ2-7
CASGSNRGHYEQYF
TGTGCCAGCGGGTCGAACAGGGGGCATTACGAGCAGTACTTC
>-|TRBD1|TRBV15|17|TRBJ2-1
CATSRFTGVIGSNEQFF
TGTGCCACCAGTAGATTTACAGGGGTGATTGGTTCCAATGAGCAGTTCTTC
>-|TRBD2|TRBV11-3|16|TRBJ2-2
CASSSRAGLAAGELFF
TGTGCCAGCAGCTCCCGAGCGGGACTAGCTGCCGGGGAGCTGTTTTTT
>-|TRBD1|TRBV5-1|16|TRBJ1-1
CASSPFQGAGGTEAFF
TGCGCCAGCAGCCCCTTCCAGGGGGCCGGGGGAACTGAAGCTTTCTTT
>-|-|TRBV2|17|TRBJ2-3
CASSASRQVAFTDTQYF
TGTGCCAGCAGTGCCTCAAGACAGGTCGCTTTCACAGATACGCAGTATTTT
>-|TRBD2|TRBV7-8|15|TRBJ2-1
CASSKPTSGVGEQFF
TGTGCCAGCAGCAAGCCCACTAGCGGGGTGGGTGAGCAGTTCTTC